This passage covers 20 T cell receptor beta chains from one sample sequenced in a study of blood T cell repertoires in COVID-19. Generated by immunoSEQ multiplex PCR, the TCRdb table keeps only in-frame clones and is missing some. This table holds approximately 280,000 clones, around nine tenths found once. Sequenced input: peripheral blood. Source of these receptors: a woman aged 60-70 years with acute or convalescent COVID-19.

The rearrangement uses TRBV29-1 and TRBJ2-1; TRBD2 agrees at 13 bases. Germline V CDR1 and CDR2: SQVTM, ANQGSEA. This CDR3 comprises 14 residues. The V gene end was trimmed by 6 bases and the J gene end by 7 bases; junction bases not matched to a gene: 6. CDR3 sequence (DNA): TGCAGCGTCCAAGCGACTAGCGGGGGGAATGAGCAGTTCTTC. Protein sequence: CSVQATSGGNEQFF.

The V and J genes are TRBV14 and TRBJ1-2, with 9 bases lining up with TRBD1. The CDR3 runs 15 residues. Germline V gene data show CDR1 as SGHDN and CDR2 as FVKESK. J was trimmed by 6 bases and V by 1 base; bases with no gene match: 6. CDR3 coding DNA: TGTGCCAGCAGCCAAGTCGGGACAGGGATGAATGGCTACACCTTC. Translation gives CASSQVGTGMNGYTF.

This clone appeared a single time. The junction departs from the called germline gene at one end, perhaps through a read error. V is TRBV15 and J is TRBJ1-5; 7 bases map to TRBD1. Germline V gives CDR1 LNHNV, CDR2 YYDKDF (reference sequence). There are 17 residues in the CDR3. The DNA for the CDR3 is TGTGCCACCAGCAGAACAATAGGACAGGCGAGCAGTCAGCCCCAGCATTTT. This gives the protein CATSRTIGQASSQPQHF.

This chain joins TRBV5-1 and TRBJ2-2; D is possibly TRBD1 (6 bases). Germline assignment: CDR1 SGHRS and CDR2 YFSETQ. The CDR3 contains 21 residues. The V end was cut by 4 bases, the J end by 1 base, with 29 bases between. The CDR3 nucleotides are TGCGCCAGCAGCCACCAGACATTCGGGACATTCTATATCGGGAACACCGGGGAGCTGTTTTTT. It is translated as CASSHQTFGTFYIGNTGELFF.

Comments on this clone: The same CDR3 also results from other DNA sequences found in this sample. The chain uses TRBV7-2 and TRBJ1-5, with TRBD1 matching 7 bases. Germline V gene data show CDR1 as SGHTA and CDR2 as FQGNSA. The CDR3 loop spans 15 amino acids. After removal of 1 base from V and 7 bases from J, the junction contained 7 bases not matched to a gene. In nucleotides, the CDR3 is TGTGCCAGCAGCTTAGTGGCAGGGGGGCGACAGCCCCAGCATTTT. Translating it yields CASSLVAGGRQPQHF. The full variable domain, its missing parts supplied by reference TRBV7-2 and TRBJ1-5, is GAGVSQSPSNKVTEKGKDVELRCDPISGHTALYWYRQSLGQGLEFLIYFQGNSAPDKSGLPSDRFSAERTGGSVSTLTIQRTQQEDSAVYLCASSLVAGGRQPQHFGDGTRLSIL.

The rearrangement joins TRBV7-6 to TRBJ2-2, with D perhaps TRBD1 (7 bases). This CDR3 contains 17 residues. V gave up 0 bases and J gave up 4 bases, with 15 bases separating them. Germline assignment: CDR1 SGHVS and CDR2 FNYEAQ. CDR3 amino acids: CASSLAPGGSGTGELFF. For the CDR3, the DNA is TGTGCCAGCAGCTTAGCGCCAGGGGGTAGCGGCACCGGGGAGCTGTTTTTT.

The rearrangement uses TRBV9 and TRBJ2-2; D not resolved. The CDR3 sequence is 18 residues long. Germline CDR1 SGDLS, CDR2 YYNGEE. Trimming shortened V by 0 bases and J by 4 bases, and 19 bases separated the two germline ends. The CDR3 DNA follows: TGTGCCAGCAGCGTAGCGCAGCGCCCTTATTCCTCCACCGGGGAGCTGTTTTTT. It translates to CASSVAQRPYSSTGELFF.

The chain links TRBV10-2 to TRBJ2-5, with a weak D call TRBD2 (6 bases). V lost 4 bases to trimming and J lost 4 bases, with 7 bases between them. This CDR3 has 12 residues. From germline, CDR1 is WSHSY and CDR2 SAAADI. The DNA of the CDR3 is TGCGCCAGCAGTGTGGGGGGAGAGACCCAGTACTTC. This translates into CASSVGGETQYF.

The V call is TRBV3-1 (or the pseudogene TRBV3-2), the J call TRBJ1-3; 9 nucleotides align to TRBD1. The CDR3 covers 14 residues. Germline V CDR1 and CDR2: LGHDT, YNNKEL (reference sequence). The V segment lost 6 bases and the J segment 5 bases; nucleotides outside the gene matches: 5. CDR3 in DNA: TGTGCCAGCAGTCCCGGACAGGGGAGAAACACCATATATTTT. It encodes CASSPGQGRNTIYF.

This chain connects TRBV4-1 to TRBJ2-7; 10 bases align to TRBD2. This CDR3 spans 16 amino acids. Germline V CDR1 and CDR2: MGHRA, YSYEKL. The ends lost 1 base at V and 1 base at J; junction bases unmatched: 4. CDR3 in amino acids: CASSQAPGLASYEQYF. As DNA, the CDR3 is TGCGCCAGCAGCCAAGCACCGGGACTAGCGTCCTACGAGCAGTACTTC.

V gene TRBV3-1 (or the pseudogene TRBV3-2) combines with J gene TRBJ2-2, with 7 bases fitting TRBD2. Germline V gives CDR1 LGHDT, CDR2 YNNKEL (reference sequence). This CDR3 comprises 17 residues. Unmatched junction bases numbered 13, after V lost 6 bases and J lost 3 bases. The CDR3 reads CASSPSPTSTYTGELFF. CDR3 sequence (DNA): TGTGCCAGCAGTCCAAGTCCGACTAGCACATACACCGGGGAGCTGTTTTTT.

This chain uses TRBV3-1 (or the pseudogene TRBV3-2) with TRBJ2-3, with TRBD2 as a possible D gene (5 bases). The V gene lost 1 base and the J gene lost 0 bases, with 14 bases spanning the gap. The CDR3 covers 17 residues. CDR1 is LGHDT, CDR2 YNNKEL, per germline (reference sequence). CDR3 sequence: CASSQVTGVLSTDTQYF. CDR3 nucleotide sequence: TGTGCCAGCAGCCAAGTGACCGGGGTACTTAGCACAGATACGCAGTATTTT.

The chain uses TRBV19 and TRBJ1-1; 11 nucleotides match TRBD1. This CDR3 is built from 16 residues. Trimming removed 7 bases from V and 0 bases from J; junction bases left unmatched: 7. Germline V gene lookup returns CDR1 LNHDA and CDR2 SQIVND (reference sequence). The CDR3 is CASIAGTGGMNTEAFF. The CDR3 DNA follows: TGTGCCAGTATAGCCGGGACAGGGGGAATGAACACTGAAGCTTTCTTT.

The rearrangement joins TRBV7-3 to TRBJ2-5; D possibly corresponds to TRBD2 (5 bases). V was trimmed by 1 base and J by 3 bases, leaving 18 bases between them. In germline, CDR1 is SGHTA, CDR2 FQGTGA. This CDR3 comprises 17 residues. CDR3 nucleotides: TGTGCCAGCAGCTTAATAGTCTCCAGGCGGGCCAAAGAGACCCAGTACTTC. Translation: CASSLIVSRRAKETQYF.

This sequence joins TRBV29-1 and TRBJ2-7; D gene uncertain. Germline values: CDR1 SQVTM, CDR2 ANQGSEA. Trimming shortened V by 6 bases and J by 6 bases, and 18 bases separated the two germline ends. The CDR3 is made up of 13 amino acids. The CDR3 loop reads CSVAPTRASEQYF. The CDR3 coding sequence is TGCAGCGTCGCACCGACACGTGCGAGCGAGCAGTACTTC.

The chain joins TRBV6-6 to TRBJ2-5, with 12 bases that match TRBD2. Germline-derived CDR1 and CDR2 are MNHNY and SVGAGI (reference sequence). There are 16 residues in the CDR3. The ends lost 6 bases at V and 7 bases at J; junction bases unmatched: 12. The CDR3 loop reads CASRSTLAGGQVTQYF. CDR3 nucleotides: TGTGCCAGCAGATCCACCCTAGCGGGGGGGCAGGTGACCCAGTACTTC.

The chain carries TRBV6-1 and TRBJ1-5; TRBD1 might be the D (5 bases). Germline CDR1 reads MNHNS; CDR2 reads SASEGT. CDR3 length: 16 amino acids. The germline V and J ends were trimmed by 2 bases and 1 base, with 12 bases remaining between them. CDR3 sequence reads: CASSEWVGQSNQPQHF. The CDR3 DNA sequence: TGTGCCAGCAGTGAATGGGTGGGGCAGAGCAATCAGCCCCAGCATTTT.

The chain joins TRBV28 to TRBJ2-2; D uncertain. CDR3 size: 14 residues. V lost 6 bases to trimming and J lost 1 base, with 9 bases between them. The germline V gene has CDR1 MDHEN and CDR2 SYDVKM. CDR3 amino acids: CASRSIGNTGELFF. CDR3 bases: TGTGCCAGCAGGTCCATCGGGAACACCGGGGAGCTGTTTTTT.

The table lists this clone with a count of one. The genes are TRBV15 and TRBJ1-3, with TRBD1 identical over 8 bases. CDR3 length: 18 residues. Germline V lookup: CDR1 LNHNV, CDR2 YYDKDF (reference sequence). The trim removed 0 bases at V and 0 bases at J, leaving 7 bases unmatched. The CDR3: CATSRDTGTGDSGNTIYF. The CDR3, as DNA: TGTGCCACCAGCAGAGATACCGGGACAGGTGACTCTGGAAACACCATATATTTT.

The chain links TRBV29-1 to TRBJ2-7; D is uncertain. This CDR3 is built from 12 residues. The ends were cut back, 4 bases at V and 3 bases at J, with 10 bases in the middle. From germline, CDR1 is SQVTM and CDR2 ANQGSEA. Here the CDR3 reads CSVVARSYEQYF. CDR3 nucleotides: TGCAGCGTTGTCGCCCGGAGCTACGAGCAGTACTTC.